This TCR beta chain was sequenced in a study of shared clonotypes between healthy human individuals. Genomic DNA per cell subset filled all wells of several immunoSEQ plates. On ten immunoSEQ deep assay plates, unsorted PBMC DNA was sequenced. Clones were sequenced by immunoSEQ multiplex PCR, and TCRdb holds only the in-frame ones, with some missing. This sample has around 500,000 clones; 75% to 85% occur once, and the top ten carry 10% to 15%. From germline, CDR1 is SGHVS and CDR2 FQNEAQ. This CDR3 region has 14 residues. Trimming took off 0 bases at V and 8 bases at J, with 11 bases between the two ends. General study results and limits: The sampled material consisted only of blood, and tissue repertoires are likely to differ. Among donors, the sharing of clonotypes was expected to be influenced by sequencing depth.

Details on this clone: What it binds is unknown.

The V gene is TRBV7-8, the J gene TRBJ2-1; D is unclear. This TCR derives from a woman aged 40 to 49 in good health. Some clones in this sample may be carry-over from other donors' samples. The sequenced sample was PBMCs. The CDR3 nucleotides read TGTGCCAGCAGCTTAGCGGGAAGGGCCCATGAGCAGTTCTTC. It yields the protein CASSLAGRAHEQFF.